A single sample gave rise to the 3 T cell receptor beta chains below, sequenced in a study of technical replicates of blood from a few donors (dated by TCRdb to 2017 to 2019). Library prep was done by the immunoSEQ multiplex PCR assay. TCRdb's version of the immuneACCESS table is confined to in-frame rearrangements and falls short of the full clone set. An unresolved V gene accounts for under half of the shortfall where checked; the remainder is of unknown origin. This sample lists under 100,000 clones; 90% to 97% were detected once. The top ten constitute over 0.2% of the sample. The sample taken for sequencing was T cells isolated from PBMCs. Source of these receptors: a human donor in good health.

The chain links TRBV7-9 to TRBJ2-5; 12 nucleotides agree with TRBD2. J lost 2 bases, V lost 5 bases, and 9 bases had no gene match. Germline V gene data show CDR1 as SEHNR and CDR2 as FQNEAQ (reference sequence). The CDR3 sequence is 17 residues long. CDR3 sequence reads: CASSAYRLAGVQETQYF. Written as DNA, the CDR3 is TGTGCCAGCAGCGCTTATAGACTAGCGGGGGTACAAGAGACCCAGTACTTC.

Only one count was recorded for this clone. V gene TRBV7-2 combines with J gene TRBJ1-6; no reliable D call. V shed 5 bases and J shed 11 bases, with 10 bases lying between them. Germline V gene data show CDR1 as SGHTA and CDR2 as FQGNSA. This CDR3 has 12 residues. The CDR3 loop reads CASSQTLAPLHF. CDR3 nucleotides: TGTGCCAGCAGCCAGACATTAGCACCCCTCCACTTT.

This rearrangement joins TRBV28 to TRBJ1-2; D remains unclear. CDR1 is MDHEN and CDR2 is SYDVKM in the germline V gene. The CDR3 has 14 amino acids. Trimming left V 2 bases short and J 4 bases short, with 11 bases between. The CDR3 is CASSLNGQLYGYTF. The CDR3 nucleotides are TGTGCCAGCAGTTTAAATGGGCAGCTCTATGGCTACACCTTC.